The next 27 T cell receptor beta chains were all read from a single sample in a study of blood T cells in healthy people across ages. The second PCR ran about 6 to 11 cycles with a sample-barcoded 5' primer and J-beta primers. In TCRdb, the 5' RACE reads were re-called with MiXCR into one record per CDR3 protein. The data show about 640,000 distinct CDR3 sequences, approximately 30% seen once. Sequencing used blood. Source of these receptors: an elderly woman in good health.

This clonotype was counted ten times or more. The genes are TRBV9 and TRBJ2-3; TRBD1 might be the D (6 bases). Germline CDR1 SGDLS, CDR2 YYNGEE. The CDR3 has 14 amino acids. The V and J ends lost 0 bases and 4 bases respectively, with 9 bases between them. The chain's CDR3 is CASSVVGAADTQYF. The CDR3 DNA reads TGTGCCAGCAGCGTAGTGGGGGCGGCAGATACGCAGTATTTT.

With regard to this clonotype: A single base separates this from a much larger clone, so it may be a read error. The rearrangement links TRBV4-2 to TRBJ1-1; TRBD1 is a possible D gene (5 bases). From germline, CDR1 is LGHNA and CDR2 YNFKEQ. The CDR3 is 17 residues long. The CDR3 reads CVSSQEPLQVVGTEAFF. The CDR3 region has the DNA TGTGTCAGCAGCCAAGAGCCCTTACAGGTGGTGGGGACTGAAGCTTTCTTT.

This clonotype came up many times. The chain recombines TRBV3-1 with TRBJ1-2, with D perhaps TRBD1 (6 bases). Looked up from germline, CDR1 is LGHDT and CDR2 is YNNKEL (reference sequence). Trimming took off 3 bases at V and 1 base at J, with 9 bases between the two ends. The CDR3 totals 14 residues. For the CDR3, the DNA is TGTGCCAGCAGCCACGGACAGAGTAACTATGGCTACACCTTC. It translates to CASSHGQSNYGYTF. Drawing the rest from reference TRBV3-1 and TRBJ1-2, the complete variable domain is DTAVSQTPKYLVTQMGNDKSIKCEQNLGHDTMYWYKQDSKKFLKIMFSYNNKELIINETVPNRFSPKSPDKAHLNLHINSLELGDSAVYFCASSHGQSNYGYTFGSGTRLTVV.

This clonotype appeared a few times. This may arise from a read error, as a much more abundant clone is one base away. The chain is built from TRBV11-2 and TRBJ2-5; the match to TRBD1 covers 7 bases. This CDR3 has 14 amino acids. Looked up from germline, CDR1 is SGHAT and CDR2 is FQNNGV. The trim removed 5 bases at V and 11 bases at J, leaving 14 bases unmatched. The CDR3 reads CASSQDRVRNEQYF. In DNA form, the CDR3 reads TGTGCCAGCAGCCAAGACAGGGTCAGGAATGAGCAGTACTTC. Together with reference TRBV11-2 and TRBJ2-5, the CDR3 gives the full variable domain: EAGVAQSPRYKIIEKRQSVAFWCNPISGHATLYWYQQILGQGPKLLIQFQNNGVVDDSQLPKDRFSAERLKGVDSTLKIQPAKLEDSAVYLCASSQDRVRNEQYFGPGTRLLVL.

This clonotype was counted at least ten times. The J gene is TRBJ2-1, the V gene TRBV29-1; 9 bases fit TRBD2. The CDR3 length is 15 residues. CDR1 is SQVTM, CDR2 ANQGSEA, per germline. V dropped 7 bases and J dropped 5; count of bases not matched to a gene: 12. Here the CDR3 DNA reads TGCAGCGCCCTGATAGCGGGGGCCCGGCACAATGAGCAGTTCTTC. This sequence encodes CSALIAGARHNEQFF.

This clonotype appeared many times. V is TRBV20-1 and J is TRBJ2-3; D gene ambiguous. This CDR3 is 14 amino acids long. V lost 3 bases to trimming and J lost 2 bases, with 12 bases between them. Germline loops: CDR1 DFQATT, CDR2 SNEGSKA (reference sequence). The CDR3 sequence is CSASRAQSTDTQYF. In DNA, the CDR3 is TGCAGTGCTAGTCGGGCTCAATCCACAGATACGCAGTATTTT.

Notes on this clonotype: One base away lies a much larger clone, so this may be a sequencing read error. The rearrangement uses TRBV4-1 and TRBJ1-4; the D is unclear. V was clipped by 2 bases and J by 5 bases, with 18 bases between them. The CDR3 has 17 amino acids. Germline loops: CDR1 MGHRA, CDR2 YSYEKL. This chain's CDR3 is CASSQQKSQSSNEKLFF. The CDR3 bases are TGCGCCAGCAGCCAACAAAAGTCTCAGAGTTCAAATGAAAAACTGTTTTTT.

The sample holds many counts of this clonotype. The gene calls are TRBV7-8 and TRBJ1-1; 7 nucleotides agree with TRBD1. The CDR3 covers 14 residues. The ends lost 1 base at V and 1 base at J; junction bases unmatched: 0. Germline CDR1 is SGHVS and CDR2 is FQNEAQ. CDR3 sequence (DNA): TGTGCCAGCAGCTTAGGGACAGGGAACACTGAAGCTTTCTTT. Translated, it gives CASSLGTGNTEAFF.

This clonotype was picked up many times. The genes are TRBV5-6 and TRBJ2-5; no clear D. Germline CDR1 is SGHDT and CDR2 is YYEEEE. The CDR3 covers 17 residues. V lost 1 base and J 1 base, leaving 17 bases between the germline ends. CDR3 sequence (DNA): TGTGCCAGCAGCTTGCGGCTATACGGCAATCCCCAAGAGACCCAGTACTTC. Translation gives CASSLRLYGNPQETQYF.

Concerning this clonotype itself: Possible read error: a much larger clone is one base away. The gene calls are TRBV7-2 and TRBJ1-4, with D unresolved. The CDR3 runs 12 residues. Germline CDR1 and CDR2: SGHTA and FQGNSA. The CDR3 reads CDSSWTNEKLFF. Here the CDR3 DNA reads TGTGACAGCAGCTGGACGAATGAAAAACTGTTTTTT.

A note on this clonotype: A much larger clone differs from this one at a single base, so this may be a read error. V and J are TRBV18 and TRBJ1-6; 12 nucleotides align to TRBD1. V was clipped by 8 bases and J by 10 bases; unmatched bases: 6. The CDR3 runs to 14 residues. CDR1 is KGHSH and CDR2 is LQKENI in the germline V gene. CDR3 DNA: TGTGCCAGCCAGGGACAGGGGGCTTCGTCACCCCTCCACTTT. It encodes CASQGQGASSPLHF.

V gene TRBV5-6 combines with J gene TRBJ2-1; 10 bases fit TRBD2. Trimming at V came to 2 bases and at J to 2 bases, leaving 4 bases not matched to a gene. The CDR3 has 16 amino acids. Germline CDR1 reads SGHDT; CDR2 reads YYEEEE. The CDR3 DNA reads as TGTGCCAGCAGCTTCGAAACTAGCGGGGCCTACAATGAGCAGTTCTTC. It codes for CASSFETSGAYNEQFF.

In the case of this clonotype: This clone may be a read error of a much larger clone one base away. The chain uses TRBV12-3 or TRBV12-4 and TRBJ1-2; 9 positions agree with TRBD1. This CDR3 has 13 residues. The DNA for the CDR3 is TGTGCCGGCAGTCCACAGGGGGCTGGTGGCTACACCTTC. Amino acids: CAGSPQGAGGYTF.

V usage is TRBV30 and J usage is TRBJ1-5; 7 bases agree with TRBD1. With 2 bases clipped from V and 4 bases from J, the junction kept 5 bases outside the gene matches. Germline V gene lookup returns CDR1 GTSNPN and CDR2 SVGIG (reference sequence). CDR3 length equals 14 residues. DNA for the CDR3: TGTGCCTGGAGTAGACAGGGAACTAATCAGCCCCAGCATTTT. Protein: CAWSRQGTNQPQHF.

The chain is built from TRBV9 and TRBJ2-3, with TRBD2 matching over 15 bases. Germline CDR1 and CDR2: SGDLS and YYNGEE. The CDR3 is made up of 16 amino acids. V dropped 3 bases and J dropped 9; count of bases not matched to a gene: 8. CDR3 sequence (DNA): TGTGCCAGCAGCGCGGGGACTAGCGGGGGGTCCATCACGCAGTATTTT. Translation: CASSAGTSGGSITQYF.

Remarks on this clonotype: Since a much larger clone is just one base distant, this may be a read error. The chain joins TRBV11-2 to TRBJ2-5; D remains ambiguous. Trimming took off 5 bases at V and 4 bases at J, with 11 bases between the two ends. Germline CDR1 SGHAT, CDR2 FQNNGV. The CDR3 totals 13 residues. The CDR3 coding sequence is TGTGCCAGCAGCCCGTACACCAGAGAGACCCAGTACTTC. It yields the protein CASSPYTRETQYF.

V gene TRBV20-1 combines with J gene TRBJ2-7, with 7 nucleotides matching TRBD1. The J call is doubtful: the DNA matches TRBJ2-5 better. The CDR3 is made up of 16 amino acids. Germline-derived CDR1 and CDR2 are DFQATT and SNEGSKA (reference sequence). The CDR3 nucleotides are TGCAGTGCTAACCCCCCGAGCGAGGGGGCCTCAGAGACCCAGTACTTC. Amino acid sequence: CSANPPSEGASETQYF.

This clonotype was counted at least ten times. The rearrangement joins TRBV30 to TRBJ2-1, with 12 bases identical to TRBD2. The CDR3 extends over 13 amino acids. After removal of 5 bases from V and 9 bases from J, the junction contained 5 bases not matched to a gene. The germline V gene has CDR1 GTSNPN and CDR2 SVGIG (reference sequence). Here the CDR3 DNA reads TGTGCCTGGTCTAGCGGGGGGGCACGTGAGCAGTTCTTC. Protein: CAWSSGGAREQFF.

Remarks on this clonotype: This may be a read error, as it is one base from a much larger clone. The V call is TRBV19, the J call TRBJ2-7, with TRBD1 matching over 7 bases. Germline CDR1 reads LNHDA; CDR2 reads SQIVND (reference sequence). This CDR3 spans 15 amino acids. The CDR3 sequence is CASSMSWRQGYEHYF. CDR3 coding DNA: TGTGCCAGTAGTATGAGCTGGAGACAGGGTTACGAGCATTACTTC.

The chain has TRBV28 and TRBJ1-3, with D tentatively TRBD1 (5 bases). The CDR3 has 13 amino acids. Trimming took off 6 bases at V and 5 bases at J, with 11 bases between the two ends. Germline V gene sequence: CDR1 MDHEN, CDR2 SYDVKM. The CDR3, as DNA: TGTGCCAGCAGGACCGGGACCCGAAACACCATATATTTT. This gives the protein CASRTGTRNTIYF.

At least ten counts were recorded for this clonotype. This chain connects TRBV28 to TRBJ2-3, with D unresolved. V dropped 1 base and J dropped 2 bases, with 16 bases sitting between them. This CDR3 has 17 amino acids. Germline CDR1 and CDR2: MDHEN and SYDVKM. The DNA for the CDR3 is TGTGCCAGCAGTTTATCTATGCCAGTTCGACTCACAGATACGCAGTATTTT. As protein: CASSLSMPVRLTDTQYF.

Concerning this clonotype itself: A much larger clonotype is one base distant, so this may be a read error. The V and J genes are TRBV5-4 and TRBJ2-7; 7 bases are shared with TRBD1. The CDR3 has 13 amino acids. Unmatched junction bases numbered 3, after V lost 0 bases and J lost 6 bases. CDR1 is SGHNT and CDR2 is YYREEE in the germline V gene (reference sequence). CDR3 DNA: TGTGCCAGCAGCTTGGAAGCAGGGGGCGAGCAGTACTTC. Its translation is CASSLEAGGEQYF.

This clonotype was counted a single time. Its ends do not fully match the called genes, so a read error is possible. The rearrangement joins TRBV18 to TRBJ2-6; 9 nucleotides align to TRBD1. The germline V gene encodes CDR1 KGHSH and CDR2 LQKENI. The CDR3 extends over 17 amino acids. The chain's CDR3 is CASSSGTGKSGADVLTF. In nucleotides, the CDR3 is TGTGCCAGCTCATCCGGGACAGGGAAATCTGGGGCCGACGTCCTGACTTTC. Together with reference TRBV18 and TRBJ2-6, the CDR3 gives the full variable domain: NAGVMQNPRHLVRRRGQEARLRCSPMKGHSHVYWYRQLPEEGLKFMVYLQKENIIDESGMPKERFSAEFPKEGPSILRIQQVVRGDSAAYFCASSSGTGKSGADVLTFGAGSRLTVL.

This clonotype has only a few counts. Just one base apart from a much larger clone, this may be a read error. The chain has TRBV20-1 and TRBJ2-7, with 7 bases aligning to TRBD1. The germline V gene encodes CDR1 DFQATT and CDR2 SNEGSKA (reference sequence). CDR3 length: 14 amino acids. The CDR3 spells CSARDTGTVYVQYF. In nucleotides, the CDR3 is TGCAGTGCTAGGGACACCGGGACAGTCTACGTGCAGTACTTC.

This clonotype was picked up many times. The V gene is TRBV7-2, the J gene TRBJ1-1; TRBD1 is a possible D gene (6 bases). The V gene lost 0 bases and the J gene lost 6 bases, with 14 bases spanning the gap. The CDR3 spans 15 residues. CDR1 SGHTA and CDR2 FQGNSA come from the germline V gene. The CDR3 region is CASSLAGTRPSEAFF. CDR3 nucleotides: TGTGCCAGCAGCTTAGCCGGGACAAGACCGTCTGAAGCTTTCTTT. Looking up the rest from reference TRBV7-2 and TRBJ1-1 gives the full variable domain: GAGVSQSPSNKVTEKGKDVELRCDPISGHTALYWYRQSLGQGLEFLIYFQGNSAPDKSGLPSDRFSAERTGGSVSTLTIQRTQQEDSAVYLCASSLAGTRPSEAFFGQGTRLTVV.

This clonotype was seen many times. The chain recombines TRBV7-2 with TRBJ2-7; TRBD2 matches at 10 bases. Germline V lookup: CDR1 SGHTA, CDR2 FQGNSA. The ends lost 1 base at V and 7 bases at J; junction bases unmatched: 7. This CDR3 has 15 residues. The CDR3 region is CASSLGSLAGVEQYF. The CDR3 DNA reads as TGTGCCAGCAGCTTAGGTTCCCTAGCGGGGGTGGAGCAGTACTTC.

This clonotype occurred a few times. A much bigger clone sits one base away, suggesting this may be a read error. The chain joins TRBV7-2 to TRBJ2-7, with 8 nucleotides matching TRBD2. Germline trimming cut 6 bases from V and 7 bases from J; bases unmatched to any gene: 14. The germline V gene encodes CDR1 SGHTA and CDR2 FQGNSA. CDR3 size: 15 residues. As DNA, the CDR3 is TGTGCCAGCAGAATAAGCGGGGGCACCTACAATGAGCAGTACTTC. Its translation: CASRISGGTYNEQYF.